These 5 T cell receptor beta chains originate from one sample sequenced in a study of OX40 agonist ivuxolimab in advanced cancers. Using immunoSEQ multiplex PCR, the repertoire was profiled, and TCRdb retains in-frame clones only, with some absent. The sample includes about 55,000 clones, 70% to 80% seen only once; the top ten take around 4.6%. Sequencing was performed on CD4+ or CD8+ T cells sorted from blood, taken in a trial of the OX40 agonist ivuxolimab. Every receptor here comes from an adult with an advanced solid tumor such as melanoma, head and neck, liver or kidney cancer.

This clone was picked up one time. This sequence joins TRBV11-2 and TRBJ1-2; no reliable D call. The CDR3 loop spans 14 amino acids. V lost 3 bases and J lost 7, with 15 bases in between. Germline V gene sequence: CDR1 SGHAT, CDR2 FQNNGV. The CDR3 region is CASSFDSSFGGYTF. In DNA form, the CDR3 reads TGTGCCAGCAGCTTTGACTCTTCGTTCGGTGGCTACACCTTC.

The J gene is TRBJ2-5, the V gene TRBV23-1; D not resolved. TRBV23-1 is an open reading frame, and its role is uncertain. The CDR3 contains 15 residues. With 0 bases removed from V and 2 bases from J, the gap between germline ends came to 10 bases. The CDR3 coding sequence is TGCGCCAGCAGTCAATCACCCGGCGAACAAGAGACCCAGTACTTC. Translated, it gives CASSQSPGEQETQYF.

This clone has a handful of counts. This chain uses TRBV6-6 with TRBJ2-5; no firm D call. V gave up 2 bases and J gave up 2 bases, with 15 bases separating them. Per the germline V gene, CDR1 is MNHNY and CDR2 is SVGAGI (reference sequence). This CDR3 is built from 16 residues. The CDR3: CASSYRAGEDQETQYF. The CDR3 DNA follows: TGTGCCAGCAGTTACCGTGCAGGCGAAGATCAAGAGACCCAGTACTTC.

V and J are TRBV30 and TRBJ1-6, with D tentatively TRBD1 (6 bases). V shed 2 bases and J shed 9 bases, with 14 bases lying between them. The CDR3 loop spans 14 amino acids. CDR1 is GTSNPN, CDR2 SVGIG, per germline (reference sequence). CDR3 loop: CAWSFRGGASPLHF. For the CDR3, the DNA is TGTGCCTGGAGTTTTAGGGGGGGAGCTTCACCCCTCCACTTT.

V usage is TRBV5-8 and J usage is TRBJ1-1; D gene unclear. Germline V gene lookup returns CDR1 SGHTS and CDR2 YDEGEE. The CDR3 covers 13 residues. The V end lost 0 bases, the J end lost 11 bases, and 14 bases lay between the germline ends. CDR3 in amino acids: CASSLGIRPNAFF. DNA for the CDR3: TGTGCCAGCAGCTTGGGGATCCGACCAAACGCTTTCTTT.